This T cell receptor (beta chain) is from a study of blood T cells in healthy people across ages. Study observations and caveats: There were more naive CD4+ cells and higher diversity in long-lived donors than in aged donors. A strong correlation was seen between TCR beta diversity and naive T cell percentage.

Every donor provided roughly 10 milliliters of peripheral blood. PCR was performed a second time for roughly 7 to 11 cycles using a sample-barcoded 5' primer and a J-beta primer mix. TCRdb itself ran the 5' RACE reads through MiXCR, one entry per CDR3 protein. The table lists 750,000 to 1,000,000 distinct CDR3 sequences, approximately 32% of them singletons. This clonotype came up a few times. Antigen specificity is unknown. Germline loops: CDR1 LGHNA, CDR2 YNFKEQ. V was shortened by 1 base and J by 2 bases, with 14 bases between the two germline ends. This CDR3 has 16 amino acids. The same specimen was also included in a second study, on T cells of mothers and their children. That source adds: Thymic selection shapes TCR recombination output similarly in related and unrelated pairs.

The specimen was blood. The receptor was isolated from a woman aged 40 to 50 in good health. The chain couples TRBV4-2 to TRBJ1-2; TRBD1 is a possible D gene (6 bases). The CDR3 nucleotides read TGTGCCAGCAGCCAAGGGGGGGCAGGGAGGAACTATGGCTACACCTTC. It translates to CASSQGGAGRNYGYTF.